This entry is about one TCR beta chain. The antigen this receptor binds is unknown. At one boundary the junction diverges from the germline segment, which might be a read error. The data are from a study of CD8+CD57+ T cells in acquired aplastic anemia listed by TCRdb under 2018. Concerning the study at large: DNA extracted from sorted CD4+ and CD8+ cells had a mean of around 3 ug, with a range of roughly 0.17 to 30 ug. CD8+CD57+ expansion was defined as frequency above the mean frequency observed in healthy subjects.

Expansion of CD8+CD57+ cells had been shown by flow cytometry in the patients chosen for sequencing. Every patient had a diagnosis of severe acquired aplastic anemia based on International Study of Aplastic Anemia and Agranulocytosis and Camitta criteria. No therapy had been received by the patients at the time of blood sampling. TCR repertoires of sorted CD4+ and CD8+ blood T cells from severe aplastic anemia patients and healthy subjects were deep-sequenced in the study. Patients were enrolled in the USA under clinicaltrials.gov protocols 00001620, 01623167, 00001397, 00071045, 00081523 and 00961064. Ficoll-Paque density gradient centrifugation was used to isolate peripheral blood mononuclear cells. CD4+ and CD8+ T cells were sorted by FACS or magnetic beads before DNA extraction. General conclusions and limits of the study: No significant difference in CD8+ Simpson's diversity was found between patients and healthy controls (P=0.060). Although 25 to 30 CD8+ CDR3 sequences were shared by patients and controls, these sequences appeared highly expressed in patients and within the immunodominant clones of patients.

Profiling of TCR beta VDJ combinations and CDR3 sequences used genomic DNA as the template. TCR repertoire sequencing was run on an Illumina HiSeq 2000. The original pipeline was this. Repertoires were assessed using TRBV/TRBJ rearrangement plots, CDR3 size and DJ length profiles, and Simpson's diversity index. The immunodominant clone was defined as the most abundant DNA sequence in deep sequencing data. CDR3 amino acid sequences were screened for sharing across subjects and were compared with published repertoires and the VDJdb database. TCRdb's own reprocessing of the public reads used fastp at Q25 and MiXCR and kept productive beta chains. Merged by CDR3 protein, the rows form single entries marked with the most common genes and DNA. The V and J calls and clone size come from TCRdb's table, not from the authors' own analysis. The sample contains 200,000 or so distinct CDR3 sequences, around 47% of them found a single time. Over 7.5% of the sample comes from the top ten.

From a lookup of the germline V gene, CDR1 and CDR2 are SGHTA and FQGTGA. From the cysteine through the phenylalanine, the CDR3 covers 15 amino acids. Left in the record is the CDR3 DNA by itself, 45 bases read in frame from the first base. What was sequenced was sorted CD4+, CD8+, or CD8+CD57+ T cells (not recorded which) from PBMCs. This chain is built from TRBV7-3 and TRBJ1-5, with the identity of the D gene unclear. The source is a human donor with aplastic anemia. The CDR3 protein sequence reads: CASSLVGGSNQPQHF. The nucleotide sequence is TGCGCCAGCAGCTTAGTTGGCGGAAGCAATCAGCCCCAGCATTTT.